Below, 4 T cell receptor beta chains from the same sample are listed, as sequenced in a study of spatial heterogeneity in lung cancer. TCRdb reprocessed the 5' RACE reads with MiXCR, giving one entry per CDR3 protein. The table has around 11,000 distinct CDR3 sequences, roughly 6.2% seen once; the top ten hold 28%. Time point described: sample taken at primary tumor resection. From tumor, nontumor lung or frozen PBMC, whole RNA was taken unsorted for sequencing. Source: PBMCs, taken at surgery. The source of these receptors is a male donor with early-stage non-small cell lung cancer.

By share, this clonotype ranks as medium-sized (0.01 to 0.1%). The library was built for alpha chains, so this beta chain is an off-target read and its size means little. V is TRBV16 and J is TRBJ2-1; D is perhaps TRBD2 (6 bases). V lost 3 bases and J lost 4, with 10 bases in between. The CDR3 sequence is 14 residues long. Germline CDR1 is KGHSY and CDR2 is FQNENV. DNA for the CDR3: TGTGCCAGCAGCCATAGCGGAAAGTACAATGAGCAGTTCTTC. Translated: CASSHSGKYNEQFF. Combining the CDR3 with reference TRBV16 and TRBJ2-1 gives the whole variable domain GEEVAQTPKHLVRGEGQKAKLYCAPIKGHSYVFWYQQVLKNEFKFLISFQNENVFDETGMPKERFSAKCLPNSPCSLEIQATKLEDSAVYFCASSHSGKYNEQFFGPGTRLTVL.

Many counts were recorded for this clonotype. This beta chain slipped into a library made for alpha chains as a stray read, so its size is not meaningful. This chain uses TRBV4-1 with TRBJ2-7; no clear D gene. This CDR3 spans 15 amino acids. Germline CDR1 MGHRA, CDR2 YSYEKL. Trimming took off 0 bases at V and 1 base at J, with 10 bases between the two ends. The CDR3 DNA follows: TGCGCCAGCAGCCAAGATAGGGAATCGTCCTACGAGCAGTACTTC. This encodes CASSQDRESSYEQYF.

This clonotype came up a few times. Little can be read into the size of this beta chain, an off-target read in a library designed for alpha chains. The chain has TRBV10-2 and TRBJ2-3; 9 nucleotides agree with TRBD2. The CDR3 totals 16 residues. Germline CDR1 reads WSHSY; CDR2 reads SAAADI. V lost 3 bases, J lost 2 bases, and 6 bases stayed unmatched. CDR3: CASSDWLAGNTDTQYF. The CDR3 coding sequence is TGCGCCAGCAGTGATTGGCTAGCGGGGAACACAGATACGCAGTATTTT.

This clonotype qualifies as medium-sized. Little can be read into the size of this beta chain, an off-target read in a library designed for alpha chains. The chain recombines TRBV20-1 with TRBJ1-1; D gene ambiguous. Trimming cost V 0 bases and J 3 bases, with 5 bases left between them. This CDR3 spans 12 amino acids. Germline loops: CDR1 DFQATT, CDR2 SNEGSKA (reference sequence). DNA for the CDR3: TGCAGTGCTAGAGATGGGGACACTGAAGCTTTCTTT. Residues: CSARDGDTEAFF.